These 17 T cell receptor beta chains were sequenced from one sample in a study of CD8 T cells in ankylosing spondylitis. A single record per CDR3 protein comes from TCRdb applying MiXCR to the 5' RACE reads. Counted here are hundreds of thousands of distinct CDR3 sequences, roughly 25% occurring once; the ten biggest clones make up approximately 1%. Whole-study findings and limits: A motif of 8 or 9 highly homologous TCR beta variants was seen as apparently characteristic of ankylosing spondylitis blood.

Their cognate antigens are unknown. The sample taken for sequencing was blood, either unsorted or a sorted T cell fraction (not recorded which). These receptors were taken from a male donor with ankylosing spondylitis.

This chain uses TRBV20-1 with TRBJ2-3; TRBD2 might be the D (5 bases). Trimming cost V 7 bases and J 4 bases, with 12 bases left between them. The germline V gene encodes CDR1 DFQATT and CDR2 SNEGSKA (reference sequence). The CDR3 has 12 residues. The CDR3 DNA sequence: TGCAGTGTTTCTACCGGGGCAGATACGCAGTATTTT. It specifies CSVSTGADTQYF.

This clonotype was recorded a few times. The chain uses TRBV5-1 and TRBJ2-2, with 7 bases fitting TRBD1. After removal of 4 bases from V and 1 base from J, the junction contained 4 bases not matched to a gene. CDR3 length: 15 amino acids. Germline V gene data show CDR1 as SGHRS and CDR2 as YFSETQ. The CDR3 nucleotides read TGCGCCAGCAGCAAGGACAGGATGAACACCGGGGAGCTGTTTTTT. As protein: CASSKDRMNTGELFF.

A few counts support this clonotype. The rearrangement links TRBV20-1 to TRBJ2-5, with D possibly being TRBD2 (5 bases). The CDR3 totals 14 residues. From germline, CDR1 is DFQATT and CDR2 SNEGSKA (reference sequence). Trimming took off 6 bases at V and 3 bases at J, with 17 bases between the two ends. The CDR3 DNA follows: TGCAGTGCCCGAGAAGGTCCAGCGGAAGAGACCCAGTACTTC. It translates to CSAREGPAEETQYF.

V usage is TRBV12-5 and J usage is TRBJ2-3; 15 nucleotides match TRBD2. Unmatched junction bases numbered 14, after V lost 7 bases and J lost 3 bases. There are 19 residues in the CDR3. CDR1 and CDR2 (germline): LGHNT, FRNRAP. The CDR3 reads CASDLPYGLAGGPTDTQYF. The CDR3 nucleotides are TGTGCTAGTGACCTCCCGTACGGACTAGCGGGAGGGCCGACAGATACGCAGTATTTT.

The chain joins TRBV3-1 to TRBJ2-7, with D perhaps matching TRBD2 (6 bases). Trimming took 5 bases from V and 7 from J, leaving 15 bases between them. This CDR3 has 13 amino acids. Germline-derived CDR1 and CDR2 are LGHDT and YNNKEL (reference sequence). CDR3 coding DNA: TGTGCCAGCAGCGCCGGGACTCTGGGAGAGCAGTACGTC. It encodes CASSAGTLGEQYV.

This chain uses TRBV19 with TRBJ2-5, with TRBD2 matching 12 bases. The CDR3 length is 14 residues. Germline V gene lookup returns CDR1 LNHDA and CDR2 SQIVND (reference sequence). J lost 4 bases, V lost 6 bases, and 3 bases had no gene match. The CDR3 loop is CASSGLAGRETQYF. CDR3 bases: TGTGCCAGTAGCGGACTAGCGGGGAGAGAGACCCAGTACTTC.

There are many counts of this clonotype. The chain couples TRBV29-1 to TRBJ2-5; D tentatively reads TRBD1 or TRBD2 (6 bases each). Per germline, CDR1 SQVTM and CDR2 ANQGSEA. V was cut by 7 bases and J by 5 bases, with 14 bases left in between. The CDR3 covers 12 residues. CDR3 DNA: TGCAGCGCCTACCGAGGGGGGGAGACCCAGTACTTC. Translating it yields CSAYRGGETQYF. Full variable domain (missing parts from reference TRBV29-1 and TRBJ2-5): SAVISQKPSRDICQRGTSLTIQCQVDSQVTMMFWYRQQPGQSLTLIATANQGSEATYESGFVIDKFPISRPNLTFSTLTVSNMSPEDSSIYLCSAYRGGETQYFGPGTRLLVL.

This clonotype appeared a few times. The V and J genes are TRBV5-6 and TRBJ1-1; 7 positions match TRBD1. Germline CDR1 SGHDT, CDR2 YYEEEE. V dropped 1 base and J dropped 0; count of bases not matched to a gene: 6. The CDR3 contains 16 residues. Here the CDR3 DNA reads TGTGCCAGCAGCTTGAACAGGGGTACCATGAACACTGAAGCTTTCTTT. As protein: CASSLNRGTMNTEAFF. Full variable domain (rest looked up from reference TRBV5-6 and TRBJ1-1): DAGVTQSPTHLIKTRGQQVTLRCSPKSGHDTVSWYQQALGQGPQFIFQYYEEEERQRGNFPDRFSGHQFPNYSSELNVNALLLGDSALYLCASSLNRGTMNTEAFFGQGTRLTVV.

V is TRBV14 and J is TRBJ1-6, with D unclear. Trimming stripped 0 bases from V and 14 bases from J, with 8 bases between. Germline V lookup: CDR1 SGHDN, CDR2 FVKESK. The length of the CDR3 is 12 residues. The CDR3 coding sequence is TGTGCCAGCAGCCAAGAGAGGTGGTCCCTCCACTTT. Amino acids: CASSQERWSLHF.

V and J are TRBV7-9 and TRBJ1-2; TRBD1 matches at 7 bases. The CDR3 is 17 residues long. Unmatched junction bases numbered 11, after V lost 2 bases and J lost 2 bases. Germline V gene sequence: CDR1 SEHNR, CDR2 FQNEAQ (reference sequence). CDR3 bases: TGTGCCAGCAGCTTACTGATGGCGACAGGGAAGAACTATGGCTACACCTTC. It is translated as CASSLLMATGKNYGYTF.

This clonotype was found many times. The junction does not match germline at one end; this may be a read error. J is TRBJ1-2 and V is TRBV27; TRBD1 matches at 9 bases. The CDR3 runs to 15 residues. Germline CDR1 is MNHEY and CDR2 is SMNVEV (reference sequence). This chain's CDR3 is CASSLSGQGNYGYTF. The DNA for the CDR3 is TGCGCCAGCAGCTTGTCAGGACAGGGGAACTATGGCTACACCTTC.

This clonotype was counted a few times. This chain uses TRBV19 with TRBJ1-1; 10 bases match TRBD1. This CDR3 contains 16 residues. V was pared by 8 bases and J by 0 bases, with 9 bases of the junction left unmatched. Germline CDR1 LNHDA, CDR2 SQIVND (reference sequence). The CDR3 sequence: CASYPGQGRLNTEAFF. The DNA for the CDR3 is TGTGCCAGTTACCCGGGACAGGGGCGTTTGAACACTGAAGCTTTCTTT.

CDR3 bases: TGTGCCAGCAGCCCCTGGGGGGGATCTGGCTACACCTTC. Protein sequence: CASSPWGGSGYTF. The gene calls are TRBV7-2 and TRBJ1-2; a weak D match, TRBD1 (5 bases). This CDR3 is built from 13 residues. CDR1 and CDR2 from the germline V gene are SGHTA and FQGNSA. V was pared by 5 bases and J by 7 bases, with 14 bases between.

In this sample, this clonotype turned up a few times. J is TRBJ2-1 and V is TRBV20-1, with TRBD2 as a possible D gene (6 bases). The CDR3 contains 12 residues. V gave up 6 bases and J gave up 12 bases, with 18 bases separating them. Germline loops: CDR1 DFQATT, CDR2 SNEGSKA (reference sequence). The CDR3 here is CSAESGLQGQFF. CDR3 DNA sequence: TGCAGTGCCGAATCGGGACTCCAAGGGCAGTTCTTC.

V usage is TRBV11-2 and J usage is TRBJ2-1, with 9 bases aligning to TRBD2. The germline CDR1 and CDR2 sequences are SGHAT and FQNNGV. The CDR3 runs 16 residues. V lost 1 base, J lost 7 bases, and 8 bases stayed unmatched. The CDR3 coding sequence is TGTGCCAGCAGCTTAGCGGGCGGGAGGGCCCCTAATGAGCAGTTCTTC. This encodes CASSLAGGRAPNEQFF.

J is TRBJ2-7 and V is TRBV4-1; D not resolved. The CDR3 covers 12 residues. From germline, CDR1 is MGHRA and CDR2 YSYEKL. With 1 base removed from V and 5 bases from J, the gap between germline ends came to 6 bases. CDR3 bases: TGCGCCAGCAGCCAAGGGGCGGACGAGCAGTACGTC. Its protein is CASSQGADEQYV.

This clonotype has more than one count but fewer than ten. DNA for the CDR3: TGTGCCAGCATTACGGACGGCAACACCGGGGAGCTGTTTTTT. As protein: CASITDGNTGELFF. The chain uses TRBV12-3 or TRBV12-4 and TRBJ2-2; no definite D call. The length of the CDR3 is 14 residues. V lost 7 bases to trimming and J lost 2 bases, with 11 bases between them.